These T cell receptor beta chains were read from a single sample in a study of blood T cell repertoires in COVID-19. Produced via immunoSEQ multiplex PCR; TCRdb's table is partial and in-frame only. The sample shows almost 55,000 clones, less than 90% of them seen only once. The material sequenced was peripheral blood. The receptors were sampled from a human donor in a cohort sampled during active COVID-19. Both conserved end residues are part of each CDR3. A D gene is named only where the DNA matches it firmly. Not all rows give a size; the values are once, few, many and, for expanded clones, a class.

CDR3nt	CDR3aa	abundance	j_gene	d_gene	v_gene
TGTGCCAGCTCACGGGATCGGGACAGGGTAGGTGAAGCTTTCTTT	CASSRDRDRVGEAFF	NA	TRBJ1-1	TRBD1	TRBV18
TGTGCCAGCAGCCCCTCAGGGGCTCAGGGGCGTGGCACTGAAGCTTTCTTT	CASSPSGAQGRGTEAFF	NA	TRBJ1-1	NA	TRBV11-2
TGTGCCTGGAGTAGGGGGGGTGAAAAACTGTTTTTT	CAWSRGGEKLFF	NA	TRBJ1-4	NA	TRBV30
TGCGCCAGCAGCCTACAGGCTTCTACTAATGAAAAACTGTTTTTT	CASSLQASTNEKLFF	NA	TRBJ1-4	NA	TRBV5-1
TGTGCCAGCAGCTCTAAGTCCCTAGACCAAGAGACCCAGTACTTC	CASSSKSLDQETQYF	NA	TRBJ2-5	NA	TRBV7-2
TGCGCCAGCAGTATCCTAGCGGGGGGATACAATGAGCAGTTCTTC	CASSILAGGYNEQFF	many	TRBJ2-1	TRBD2	TRBV10-2
TGTGCCAGCAGTGAAGGGCGCAGGGGAAATTCACCCCTCCACTTT	CASSEGRRGNSPLHF	NA	TRBJ1-6	NA	TRBV25-1
TGTGCCAGCAGCTTTTTACAGGTCTCCACCTACGAGCAGTACTTC	CASSFLQVSTYEQYF	NA	TRBJ2-7	NA	TRBV5-6
TGTGCCAGCAGTTCGCACATGGGCAAGGAGCAGTACTTC	CASSSHMGKEQYF	NA	TRBJ2-7	NA	TRBV12-3/TRBV12-4
TGTGCCAGCAGCCACGGACAGGGGGTCTATCAGCCCCAGCATTTT	CASSHGQGVYQPQHF	NA	TRBJ1-5	TRBD1	TRBV6-6
TGTGCCAGCAGCCACAGGGGGCGTACGGAGACCCAGTACTTC	CASSHRGRTETQYF	NA	TRBJ2-5	TRBD1	TRBV7-9
TGTGCCAGCAGCCAAGGGGTCGGGGGTAATGAAAAACTGTTTTTT	CASSQGVGGNEKLFF	NA	TRBJ1-4	NA	TRBV3-1/TRBV3-2
TGTGCCAGCAGCTGGGGACAGATTAGCAATCAGCCCCAGCATTTT	CASSWGQISNQPQHF	few	TRBJ1-5	TRBD1	TRBV5-6
TGTGCCTGGGGGGTCCGTGGCCCAGGCTACACCTTC	CAWGVRGPGYTF	NA	TRBJ1-2	NA	TRBV30
TGTGCCTGGATAAAGCAGGGTGGTCCCTACGAGCAGTACTTC	CAWIKQGGPYEQYF	NA	TRBJ2-7	NA	TRBV30
TGTGCCAGCAGTCATAGGACAGGGGGCTCTGGGGCCAACGTCCTGACTTTC	CASSHRTGGSGANVLTF	NA	TRBJ2-6	TRBD1	TRBV6-6
TGTGCCAGCACCCTGACAGGGAATCGAGACGAGCAGTACTTC	CASTLTGNRDEQYF	once	TRBJ2-7	TRBD1	TRBV7-2
TGTGCCAGCAGTGGACCGGACAGGGAGGGCAATGAGCAGTTCTTC	CASSGPDREGNEQFF	NA	TRBJ2-1	NA	TRBV2
TGTGCCAGTAGGATTAGCGAAACGCAGTATTTT	CASRISETQYF	NA	TRBJ2-3	NA	TRBV2
TGTGCCAGCAGTTCTGGGACAGGGAGGGCCGGGGAGCTGTTTTTT	CASSSGTGRAGELFF	NA	TRBJ2-2	TRBD1	TRBV27
TGCGCCAGCAGCCAAGACTTCGCAACTAATGAAAAACTGTTTTTT	CASSQDFATNEKLFF	NA	TRBJ1-4	NA	TRBV4-3
TGTGCCAGCTCACTACAGGGGCTGCTATCGAGGGAGACCCAGTACTTC	CASSLQGLLSRETQYF	NA	TRBJ2-5	TRBD1	TRBV18
TGTGCCAGCGCGGGGGGGCCTGACAATGAGCAGTTCTTC	CASAGGPDNEQFF	few	TRBJ2-1	TRBD2	TRBV6-4
TGTGCCAGCAGCTGGGGGACTAGCGGGGGTAAAGAGCAGTACTTC	CASSWGTSGGKEQYF	NA	TRBJ2-7	TRBD2	TRBV5-4
TGTGCCAGCTCACCACCCCAGGGTCGGGAGCAGTACTTC	CASSPPQGREQYF	NA	TRBJ2-7	NA	TRBV18